The present entry profiles one TCR beta chain with its context. Its antigen is unidentified. This CDR3 spans 13 amino acids. V shed 9 bases and J 3 bases; nucleotides not matched to a gene: 6. Germline loops: CDR1 LNHDA, CDR2 SQIVND (reference sequence). The sample comes from a study of graft-versus-host responses after intestinal transplantation. Data came from immunoSEQ multiplex PCR; TCRdb stores just in-frame clones and leaves some out. The sample lists tens of thousands of clones; roughly 93% were seen once. Points from the study as a whole: GvH clones occurred in recipient marrow; some first appeared in ileum or blood. Early post-transplant HvG declines showed an association with peak circulating GvH clone levels. Graft-donor T cell macrochimerism coincided with high graft-versus-host to host-versus-graft clonal ratios in allografts.

The rearrangement uses TRBV19 and TRBJ1-1; 8 nucleotides line up with TRBD1. The sequence derives from a human donor who was the organ donor for an intestinal transplant. The sequencing used unstimulated CD4+ T cells sorted from spleen or lymph node cells, collected before transplant. The CDR3 sequence is CASNNRGYTEAFF. CDR3 DNA: TGTGCCAGCAACAACAGGGGGTACACTGAAGCTTTCTTT. Drawing the rest from reference TRBV19 and TRBJ1-1, the complete variable domain is DGGITQSPKYLFRKEGQNVTLSCEQNLNHDAMYWYRQDPGQGLRLIYYSQIVNDFQKGDIAEGYSVSREKKESFPLTVTSAQKNPTAFYLCASNNRGYTEAFFGQGTRLTVV.